The subject of this entry is one TCR beta chain. Germline V gene data show CDR1 as SGHAT and CDR2 as FQNNGV. The CDR3 has 19 residues. The trim removed 1 base at V and 9 bases at J, leaving 20 bases unmatched. The data were obtained in a study of shared T cell receptors in the human thymus. TCRdb keeps only in-frame clones here, not all; method: immunoSEQ multiplex PCR. The data contain 640,000 or so clones, 87% of them singletons. The data also belong to a second study, concerning human thymus T cells. That work contributes: Donors consisted of healthy Finnish infants (having corrective surgery for congenital heart defects). In corrective heart surgery, resections were taken, and these provided the thymus tissue. In unrelated individuals, thymic repertoires overlapped highly, according to related research.

Material: thymocytes. This TCR derives from a boy in the first two years of life with a congenital heart defect. The chain uses TRBV11-2 and TRBJ1-5; 8 bases match TRBD1. CDR3 DNA sequence: TGTGCCAGCAGCTTAGCCGGGACAGGAACAGACCGATGGCGGCGGCCCCAGCATTTT. Protein sequence: CASSLAGTGTDRWRRPQHF.